This T cell receptor (beta chain) came from a study of a mutant IDH1 vaccine in newly diagnosed glioma. Time point specified: baseline, week 1 (first vaccination visit). Indicated treatment: pre-vaccination baseline after standard-of-care therapy. Using immunoSEQ multiplex PCR, the repertoire was profiled, and TCRdb retains in-frame clones only, with some absent. The sample carries approximately 100,000 clones, 80% to 90% recorded once. V lost 6 bases and J lost 8, with 22 bases in between. This CDR3 is 15 amino acids long. In germline, CDR1 is MDHEN, CDR2 SYDVKM. This TCR was sampled from a woman aged 45-65 years with glioma. The sample in question was PBMCs, obtained from a glioma patient treated with radiotherapy, temozolomide or both. The chain links TRBV28 to TRBJ1-1; D not certain. CDR3 sequence reads: CASSLPGSMGGEAFF. CDR3 in DNA: TGTGCCAGCAGCCTCCCCGGCTCCATGGGAGGGGAAGCTTTCTTT.